This T cell receptor beta chain was identified during a study of blood T cell repertoires in COVID-19. Measured with immunoSEQ multiplex PCR; TCRdb has only the in-frame clones, and not every one. The data contain tens of thousands of clones, about 88% of them seen just once; the ten biggest clones take up roughly 45%. CDR1 is LGHNT and CDR2 is FRNRAP in the germline V gene. This CDR3 has 16 residues. The V gene lost 7 bases and the J gene lost 6 bases, with 19 bases spanning the gap. The chain joins TRBV12-5 to TRBJ1-6; no reliable D call. The sequencing sample was made of peripheral blood. The sequence came from a human donor in a cohort sampled during active COVID-19. The CDR3 coding sequence is TGTGCTAGTGCCTCCTGGGTAGACAATGGTAATTCACCCCTCCACTTT. It yields the protein CASASWVDNGNSPLHF.